The next 20 T cell receptor beta chains were all read from a single sample in a study of blood T cells in healthy people across ages. Sample-barcoded 5' priming and a J-beta primer mix drove a second PCR of roughly 6 to 12 cycles. One entry per CDR3 protein, called by TCRdb with MiXCR from the 5' RACE reads. The top ten hold less than 2.5% of the sample, which has over 1,500,000 distinct CDR3 sequences, 40% to 55% seen once. Material: blood. The receptors were sampled from a woman in her thirties or forties in good health.

V usage is TRBV29-1 and J usage is TRBJ2-1; tentatively, D is TRBD1 (5 bases). V dropped 3 bases and J dropped 8 bases, with 14 bases sitting between them. The CDR3 is made up of 13 amino acids. Germline V gene sequence: CDR1 SQVTM, CDR2 ANQGSEA. The CDR3 protein is CSVDGFGQYEQFF. The CDR3 DNA follows: TGCAGCGTTGACGGGTTTGGACAATATGAGCAGTTCTTC.

The chain employs TRBV28 and TRBJ2-7; either TRBD1 or TRBD2 may fit D (6 bases each). Per the germline V gene, CDR1 is MDHEN and CDR2 is SYDVKM. The CDR3 runs 15 residues. The V end lost 5 bases, the J end lost 5 bases, and 19 bases lay between the germline ends. The CDR3 reads CASSQGGTGKDEQYF. The CDR3 DNA follows: TGTGCCAGCAGTCAAGGGGGGACTGGGAAGGACGAGCAGTACTTC.

The rearrangement joins TRBV4-3 to TRBJ1-4; D call uncertain. The germline CDR1 and CDR2 sequences are LGHNA and YSLEER. The ends were cut back, 0 bases at V and 7 bases at J, with 12 bases in the middle. CDR3 length: 15 residues. The CDR3 DNA sequence: TGCGCCAGCAGCCAAGATCTAGGGAGCCCTGAAAAACTGTTTTTT. Protein sequence: CASSQDLGSPEKLFF.

The chain joins TRBV9 to TRBJ1-2; perhaps TRBD1 as D (5 bases). The CDR3 runs to 15 residues. V lost 0 bases and J lost 6, with 15 bases in between. Per germline, CDR1 SGDLS and CDR2 YYNGEE. The DNA of the CDR3 is TGTGCCAGCAGCGTAGGTCCCCTCGACAGTGATGGCTACACCTTC. Its translation: CASSVGPLDSDGYTF.

Comment on this clonotype: Germline and junction disagree at one end, which may indicate a read error. The chain joins TRBV10-3 to TRBJ2-4; 7 bases agree with TRBD1. The DNA end is more similar to TRBJ2-7, so the J call may be wrong. The CDR3 runs 15 residues. CDR1 and CDR2 (germline): ENHRY, SYGVKD. The CDR3 here is CAISKSSDRIIEQYF. The CDR3 DNA is TGTGCCATCAGTAAGTCGTCGGACAGGATAATCGAGCAGTACTTC.

This clonotype turned up a few times. The V call is TRBV24-1, the J call TRBJ2-5; D ambiguous. The CDR3 length is 13 residues. Germline V gives CDR1 KGHDR, CDR2 SFDVKD. Trimming removed 9 bases at V and 5 bases at J, with 15 bases between. Here the CDR3 reads CATGSRSGETQYF. The CDR3 bases are TGTGCCACCGGCTCGAGAAGTGGGGAGACCCAGTACTTC.

This clonotype was seen only a few times. J is TRBJ2-7 and V is TRBV7-2; the D is unclear. CDR1 and CDR2 (germline): SGHTA, FQGNSA. The CDR3 spans 15 residues. Trimming pared 4 bases from V and 7 bases from J, leaving 20 bases between. The CDR3 sequence: CASSSSRTPVYEQYF. CDR3 DNA sequence: TGTGCCAGCAGCTCCTCCCGGACCCCGGTGTATGAGCAGTACTTC.

CDR3 sequence: CASSLGTVVTSDNSPLHF. The CDR3 DNA follows: TGTGCCAGCAGCCTGGGGACTGTCGTCACCTCGGATAATTCACCCCTCCACTTT. The chain joins TRBV7-6 to TRBJ1-6; tentatively, D is TRBD1 (5 bases). Trimming stripped 5 bases from V and 5 bases from J, with 22 bases between. CDR1 is SGHVS, CDR2 FNYEAQ, per germline. The CDR3 sequence is 18 residues long.

V is TRBV7-6 and J is TRBJ1-4, with no clear D. V was clipped by 2 bases and J by 0 bases, with 10 bases between them. This CDR3 has 16 residues. CDR1 is SGHVS and CDR2 is FNYEAQ in the germline V gene. The CDR3 sequence: CASSLYLGATNEKLFF. The CDR3 DNA follows: TGTGCCAGCAGCTTATATCTGGGAGCAACTAATGAAAAACTGTTTTTT.

The CDR3 sequence is CASSLNSGGSETQYF. For the CDR3, the DNA is TGCGCCAGCAGCTTGAATTCAGGGGGTAGCGAGACCCAGTACTTC. The J gene is TRBJ2-7, the V gene TRBV5-1; 7 nucleotides line up with TRBD1. The J call may be incorrect, as the DNA end agrees better with TRBJ2-5. CDR1 is SGHRS and CDR2 is YFSETQ in the germline V gene. This CDR3 contains 15 residues.

This clonotype was found a few times. This chain connects TRBV5-1 to TRBJ2-7, with TRBD1 matching over 7 bases. The CDR3 has 15 amino acids. With V trimmed by 4 bases and J by 0 bases, 7 bases remained unmatched. Looked up from germline, CDR1 is SGHRS and CDR2 is YFSETQ. The CDR3 region is CASSPLTGNSYEQYF. In DNA, the CDR3 is TGCGCCAGCAGCCCCCTGACAGGGAACTCCTACGAGCAGTACTTC.

This clonotype appeared once. The chain is built from TRBV7-9 and TRBJ2-1, with 11 bases lining up with TRBD2. The CDR3 is 19 amino acids. After removal of 1 base from V and 5 bases from J, the junction contained 13 bases not matched to a gene. The germline gives CDR1 SEHNR, CDR2 FQNEAQ (reference sequence). The DNA for the CDR3 is TGTGCCAGCAGCTTAGTCATAGGTCCTAGCGGGGGGCCACACAATGAGCAGTTCTTC. Residues: CASSLVIGPSGGPHNEQFF.

V usage is TRBV7-2 and J usage is TRBJ2-5; 11 bases fit TRBD1. Losses at the gene ends were 3 bases for V and 1 base for J; bases not matched to a gene: 13. The CDR3 is 19 residues long. The V gene's germline CDR1 is SGHTA and CDR2 FQGNSA. DNA of the CDR3: TGTGCCAGCAGCTTCCGCCCCGGCGGGACAGGGGGGATCCAAGAGACCCAGTACTTC. Amino acids: CASSFRPGGTGGIQETQYF.

V and J are TRBV20-1 and TRBJ2-3; D is undetermined. Per the germline V gene, CDR1 is DFQATT and CDR2 is SNEGSKA (reference sequence). The CDR3 runs 10 residues. V gave up 3 bases and J gave up 7 bases, with 5 bases separating them. The CDR3 reads CSARGHTQYF. The CDR3 DNA reads TGCAGTGCTAGGGGCCATACGCAGTATTTT.

This clonotype occurred a few times. The gene calls are TRBV29-1 and TRBJ2-5; 7 nucleotides line up with TRBD2. The end of the DNA is better explained by TRBJ2-7, so the J call may be wrong. Germline V CDR1 and CDR2: SQVTM, ANQGSEA. The CDR3 totals 19 residues. CDR3 sequence reads: CSVGGRSRHSGRGVYEQYF. As DNA, the CDR3 is TGCAGCGTCGGAGGAAGGAGTCGGCACAGCGGTCGGGGGGTGTACGAGCAGTACTTC.

This chain uses TRBV7-2 with TRBJ1-5; D gene ambiguous. V was cut by 4 bases and J by 6 bases, with 13 bases left in between. This CDR3 region has 14 residues. Germline V lookup: CDR1 SGHTA, CDR2 FQGNSA. The CDR3 DNA is TGTGCCAGCAGCTCCGGACCCGTCAGTCAGCCCCAGCATTTT. This translates into CASSSGPVSQPQHF.

In this sample, this clonotype turned up a few times. This chain links TRBV6-5 with TRBJ2-7, with a weak D call TRBD1 (6 bases). Germline lookup yields CDR1 MNHEY and CDR2 SVGAGI. There are 13 residues in the CDR3. V was shortened by 6 bases and J by 5 bases, with 14 bases between the two germline ends. The CDR3 reads CASRVPGHDEQYF. The CDR3 DNA sequence: TGTGCCAGCAGAGTTCCGGGACACGACGAGCAGTACTTC.

The rearrangement joins TRBV6-1 to TRBJ1-6; a possible D gene is TRBD1 (6 bases). V shed 5 bases and J shed 2 bases, with 13 bases lying between them. The germline CDR1 and CDR2 sequences are MNHNS and SASEGT. The CDR3 runs to 16 residues. The CDR3 spells CASSIQQGAYNSPLHF. The CDR3 DNA reads as TGTGCCAGCAGTATACAACAGGGCGCCTATAATTCACCCCTCCACTTT.

This chain uses TRBV11-2 with TRBJ2-3, with TRBD1 matching over 8 bases. V was pared by 5 bases and J by 2 bases, with 6 bases of the junction left unmatched. The CDR3 has 15 residues. The germline CDR1 and CDR2 sequences are SGHAT and FQNNGV. CDR3 bases: TGTGCCAGCAGCCTTCGGACAGGGACCACAGATACGCAGTATTTT. It codes for CASSLRTGTTDTQYF.

The gene calls are TRBV5-1 and TRBJ2-1, with a tentative D call TRBD1 (5 bases). There are 15 residues in the CDR3. Germline loops: CDR1 SGHRS, CDR2 YFSETQ. Trimming took 3 bases from V and 10 from J, leaving 20 bases between them. CDR3 protein: CASSWNRAGMSEQFF. The CDR3 nucleotides read TGCGCCAGCAGCTGGAACCGCGCAGGGATGTCGGAGCAGTTCTTC.